A single sample is the source of the 27 T cell receptor beta chains below, sequenced in a study of neurological immune-mediated disorders. TCRdb recomputed calls from the 5' RACE reads with MiXCR, one row per CDR3 protein. The sample shows over 45,000 distinct CDR3 sequences, under 30% of them seen only once. The specimen sequenced was PBMCs. Source of these receptors: a woman in her seventies in good health.

The CDR3 DNA follows: TGTGCCAGCAGCTTATACCCGGCTTGGCTGTATGGCTACACCTTC. This sequence encodes CASSLYPAWLYGYTF. V is TRBV11-2 and J is TRBJ1-2; no reliable D call. Germline V gene data show CDR1 as SGHAT and CDR2 as FQNNGV. The CDR3 length is 15 residues. Trimming pared 2 bases from V and 5 bases from J, leaving 15 bases between. Filled out from reference TRBV11-2 and TRBJ1-2, the complete variable domain reads EAGVAQSPRYKIIEKRQSVAFWCNPISGHATLYWYQQILGQGPKLLIQFQNNGVVDDSQLPKDRFSAERLKGVDSTLKIQPAKLEDSAVYLCASSLYPAWLYGYTFGSGTRLTVV.

This clonotype has ten or more counts. V usage is TRBV5-5 and J usage is TRBJ1-2, with D uncertain. This CDR3 has 15 amino acids. Germline V lookup: CDR1 SGHKS, CDR2 YYEKEE (reference sequence). V was shortened by 0 bases and J by 1 base, with 10 bases between the two germline ends. The CDR3 protein is CASSLVQNSNYGYTF. CDR3 sequence (DNA): TGTGCCAGCAGCTTGGTGCAGAATAGTAACTATGGCTACACCTTC. The full variable domain, completed using reference TRBV5-5 and TRBJ1-2, is DAGVTQSPTHLIKTRGQQVTLRCSPISGHKSVSWYQQVLGQGPQFIFQYYEKEERGRGNFPDRFSARQFPNYSSELNVNALLLGDSALYLCASSLVQNSNYGYTFGSGTRLTVV.

This clonotype was counted at least ten times. This sequence joins TRBV15 and TRBJ2-1; TRBD2 aligns across 8 bases. The CDR3 length is 19 residues. CDR1 LNHNV and CDR2 YYDKDF come from the germline V gene (reference sequence). Trimming at V came to 0 bases and at J to 6 bases, leaving 16 bases not matched to a gene. The CDR3 spells CATSRDNRRWLAGPNEQFF. CDR3 coding DNA: TGTGCCACCAGCAGAGATAATCGGCGGTGGCTAGCGGGCCCCAATGAGCAGTTCTTC.

This clonotype was seen repeatedly, ten times or more. This chain connects TRBV7-2 to TRBJ2-7; TRBD1 matches 11 bases. Germline loops: CDR1 SGHTA, CDR2 FQGNSA. This CDR3 contains 18 residues. V lost 5 bases to trimming and J lost 2 bases; unmatched junction nucleotides: 14. CDR3 bases: TGTGCCAGCAGCCCAACAAATAGCCCGGGACAGGGGGCCTACGAGCAGTACTTC. As protein: CASSPTNSPGQGAYEQYF.

This clonotype was observed at least ten times. V is TRBV12-3 or TRBV12-4 and J is TRBJ2-2; D uncertain. The CDR3 is 13 amino acids. With 3 bases removed from V and 6 bases from J, the gap between germline ends came to 8 bases. The CDR3 loop reads CASSFGRPGELFF. The DNA for the CDR3 is TGTGCCAGCAGTTTTGGAAGACCCGGGGAGCTGTTTTTT.

This clonotype has ten or more counts. V and J are TRBV5-1 and TRBJ1-5; 8 bases agree with TRBD1. CDR3 length: 15 residues. From germline, CDR1 is SGHRS and CDR2 YFSETQ. Trimming removed 4 bases from V and 5 bases from J; junction bases left unmatched: 8. The CDR3 coding sequence is TGCGCCAGCAGCCCCAGGACAGGGTGGGATCAGCCCCAGCATTTT. As protein: CASSPRTGWDQPQHF.

This clonotype occurred many times. This sequence joins TRBV12-3 or TRBV12-4 and TRBJ2-1; 12 bases line up with TRBD2. The CDR3 has 14 residues. V lost 3 bases, J lost 9 bases, and 3 bases stayed unmatched. The chain's CDR3 is CASSLASGRAEQFF. DNA for the CDR3: TGTGCCAGCAGTTTGGCTAGCGGGAGGGCTGAGCAGTTCTTC.

The V call is TRBV27, the J call TRBJ1-1, with TRBD1 matching 9 bases. The CDR3 has 13 residues. The junction had 2 bases not matched to a gene; V was cut back by 3 bases and J by 6 bases. Germline V gene data show CDR1 as MNHEY and CDR2 as SMNVEV (reference sequence). In nucleotides, the CDR3 is TGTGCCAGCAGTTTCGGGACAGGGTCTGAAGCTTTCTTT. Amino acid sequence: CASSFGTGSEAFF.

In its sample, this clonotype was seen many times. The chain recombines TRBV3-1 with TRBJ2-2; 12 bases fit TRBD2. Germline values: CDR1 LGHDT, CDR2 YNNKEL (reference sequence). The CDR3 is 16 residues long. Trimming cost V 4 bases and J 5 bases; bases outside gene matches: 5. The CDR3 loop is CASSPGLAGRTGELFF. Written as DNA, the CDR3 is TGTGCCAGCAGCCCAGGACTAGCGGGGCGAACCGGGGAGCTGTTTTTT.

The chain links TRBV7-7 to TRBJ2-2; 9 nucleotides line up with TRBD1. J gave up 6 bases and V 5 bases, and 4 bases lay outside the gene matches. The CDR3 loop spans 14 amino acids. CDR1 and CDR2 (germline): SSHAT, FNYEAQ (reference sequence). This chain's CDR3 is CASSPGTGSGELFF. Here the CDR3 DNA reads TGTGCCAGCAGCCCCGGGACAGGGTCCGGGGAGCTGTTTTTT. Complete variable domain (other parts from reference TRBV7-7 and TRBJ2-2): GAGVSQSPRYKVTKRGQDVTLRCDPISSHATLYWYQQALGQGPEFLTYFNYEAQPDKSGLPSDRFSAERPEGSISTLTIQRTEQRDSAMYRCASSPGTGSGELFFGEGSRLTVL.

This clonotype was seen at least ten times. The chain carries TRBV11-2 and TRBJ2-7; 10 positions match TRBD2. The CDR3 is made up of 20 amino acids. Trimming removed 2 bases from V and 3 bases from J; junction bases left unmatched: 19. The germline gives CDR1 SGHAT, CDR2 FQNNGV. CDR3: CASSLFPTSGWAKDFYEQYF. CDR3 sequence (DNA): TGTGCCAGCAGCTTATTCCCGACTAGCGGGTGGGCAAAGGACTTCTACGAGCAGTACTTC.

The chain is built from TRBV11-1 and TRBJ2-7; D is undetermined. V was clipped by 8 bases and J by 1 base, with 9 bases between them. The CDR3 is 12 residues long. Germline V gives CDR1 SGHAT, CDR2 FQDESV (reference sequence). CDR3: CASSGWSYEQYF. CDR3 nucleotide sequence: TGTGCCAGCTCCGGTTGGTCCTACGAGCAGTACTTC.

This clonotype was observed many times. The CDR3, as DNA: TGCGCCAGCAGCCGCGAGCTGGGCGTATACAATGAGCAGTTCTTC. Translating it yields CASSRELGVYNEQFF. This rearrangement joins TRBV5-1 to TRBJ2-1; no clear D gene. The CDR3 runs to 15 residues. V dropped 4 bases and J dropped 4 bases, with 15 bases sitting between them. Germline lookup yields CDR1 SGHRS and CDR2 YFSETQ.

The V gene is TRBV12-3 or TRBV12-4, the J gene TRBJ2-2; tentatively, D is TRBD1 or TRBD2 (5 bases each). The CDR3 consists of 17 residues. Trimming removed 5 bases at V and 1 base at J, with 17 bases between. CDR3 sequence: CASSPALLGVNTGELFF. CDR3 nucleotide sequence: TGTGCCAGCAGTCCAGCCCTCTTGGGGGTGAACACCGGGGAGCTGTTTTTT.

This clonotype was found many times. The chain recombines TRBV28 with TRBJ2-2; a weak D match, TRBD1 (5 bases). V was pared by 3 bases and J by 2 bases, with 10 bases between. CDR1 is MDHEN, CDR2 SYDVKM, per germline. This CDR3 contains 15 residues. CDR3 sequence reads: CASSLGRFNTGELFF. The CDR3 DNA sequence: TGTGCCAGCAGTTTGGGGCGGTTTAACACCGGGGAGCTGTTTTTT.

At least ten counts were recorded for this clonotype. The chain has TRBV7-2 and TRBJ2-4; D uncertain. Trimming stripped 1 base from V and 0 bases from J, with 13 bases between. This CDR3 spans 17 amino acids. The germline V gene has CDR1 SGHTA and CDR2 FQGNSA. The CDR3 DNA reads as TGTGCCAGCAGCTTAGACAGAGACACATTAGCCAAAAACATTCAGTACTTC. It yields the protein CASSLDRDTLAKNIQYF.

This clonotype was detected ten times or more. This CDR3 is CASSLQGNNGYTF. CDR3 bases: TGTGCCAGCTCACTACAGGGGAACAATGGCTACACCTTC. This rearrangement joins TRBV18 to TRBJ1-2; 7 nucleotides match TRBD1. Germline values: CDR1 KGHSH, CDR2 LQKENI. CDR3 size: 13 residues. J lost 6 bases, V lost 4 bases, and 5 bases had no gene match.

At least ten counts were recorded for this clonotype. The V gene is TRBV5-1, the J gene TRBJ2-1; 13 positions match TRBD2. CDR1 and CDR2 from the germline V gene are SGHRS and YFSETQ. The junction had 7 bases not matched to a gene; V was cut back by 4 bases and J by 9 bases. The CDR3 loop spans 15 amino acids. The CDR3 here is CASSPGTSGMGEQFF. In DNA form, the CDR3 reads TGCGCCAGCAGCCCGGGGACTAGCGGGATGGGTGAGCAGTTCTTC.

This clonotype was recorded a few times. The V and J genes are TRBV7-3 and TRBJ2-6; TRBD1 aligns across 8 bases. V gave up 1 base and J gave up 4 bases; unmatched junction bases: 9. The CDR3 runs 18 residues. Germline V CDR1 and CDR2: SGHTA, FQGTGA. The CDR3 nucleotides are TGTGCCAGCAGCTTAATAGGACAGGGAACGTCCGGGGCCAACGTCCTGACTTTC. This codes for CASSLIGQGTSGANVLTF.

This sequence joins TRBV20-1 and TRBJ2-7; D not resolved. The CDR3 consists of 15 residues. From germline, CDR1 is DFQATT and CDR2 SNEGSKA (reference sequence). Deletions cut 3 bases from V and 3 bases from J, with 18 bases between. Here the CDR3 DNA reads TGCAGTGCTAGTCCAATCGATCAGAGGATCTACGAGCAGTACTTC. Translated, it gives CSASPIDQRIYEQYF.

There are many counts of this clonotype. The rearrangement uses TRBV9 and TRBJ2-3; D gene uncertain. CDR1 is SGDLS and CDR2 is YYNGEE in the germline V gene. V lost 1 base and J lost 3, with 3 bases in between. The CDR3 runs to 12 residues. CDR3 bases: TGTGCCAGCAGCGTAAGGACAGATACGCAGTATTTT. It yields the protein CASSVRTDTQYF.

In this sample, this clonotype turned up many times. The J gene is TRBJ2-1, the V gene TRBV5-1; TRBD2 agrees at 12 bases. The CDR3 totals 16 residues. J lost 6 bases, V lost 1 base, and 5 bases had no gene match. Germline values: CDR1 SGHRS, CDR2 YFSETQ. In DNA, the CDR3 is TGCGCCAGCAGCTTGCCTGGACTAGCGGGAAGCAATGAGCAGTTCTTC. Translating gives CASSLPGLAGSNEQFF.

This clonotype has at least ten counts. The CDR3 region is CASSPTGRTDTEAFF. The CDR3 DNA follows: TGCGCCAGCAGCCCGACAGGGAGAACTGACACTGAAGCTTTCTTT. The J gene is TRBJ1-1, the V gene TRBV5-1, with TRBD1 identical over 7 bases. CDR3 length: 15 amino acids. The V gene end was trimmed by 4 bases and the J gene end by 3 bases; junction bases not matched to a gene: 9. Germline V gene sequence: CDR1 SGHRS, CDR2 YFSETQ.

At least ten counts were recorded for this clonotype. This chain uses TRBV24-1 with TRBJ2-2; weak D call: TRBD1 (5 bases). V lost 7 bases and J lost 1, with 9 bases in between. The CDR3 runs 14 residues. Germline V lookup: CDR1 KGHDR, CDR2 SFDVKD. In nucleotides, the CDR3 is TGTGCCACCAGAGGCAGGGTGAACACCGGGGAGCTGTTTTTT. This translates into CATRGRVNTGELFF.

The chain links TRBV19 to TRBJ2-5, with 8 bases identical to TRBD1. Germline assignment: CDR1 LNHDA and CDR2 SQIVND (reference sequence). This CDR3 spans 13 amino acids. Losses at the gene ends were 4 bases for V and 4 bases for J; bases not matched to a gene: 2. The CDR3 is CASSRQGIETQYF. The CDR3 nucleotides are TGTGCCAGTAGTAGACAGGGGATAGAGACCCAGTACTTC.

The chain employs TRBV28 and TRBJ2-7; no clear D. The CDR3 spans 14 residues. Trimming pared 1 base from V and 2 bases from J, leaving 9 bases between. Looked up from germline, CDR1 is MDHEN and CDR2 is SYDVKM. The CDR3 coding sequence is TGTGCCAGCAGTTTATCCGCAATGACCTACGAGCAGTACTTC. This gives the protein CASSLSAMTYEQYF.

This clonotype qualifies as medium-sized (0.01 to 0.1%). This chain links TRBV10-3 with TRBJ1-1, with D possibly being TRBD1 (5 bases). The CDR3 contains 15 residues. Trimming took off 11 bases at V and 3 bases at J, with 22 bases between the two ends. Germline V gene lookup returns CDR1 ENHRY and CDR2 SYGVKD. The CDR3 region has the DNA TGTGCCTCCAAGGGGCTTCCGGGGGAGGACACTGAAGCTTTCTTT. This sequence encodes CASKGLPGEDTEAFF.